This T cell receptor (beta chain) derives from a study of T-cell reconstitution after alpha-beta-depleted transplantation in children. Unique molecular identifiers were incorporated into the prepared TCRbeta library. TCRdb analysed the PCR reads with MiXCR anew, one entry per CDR3 protein. The sample consists of some 260,000 distinct CDR3 sequences, around 25% of them appearing once. Germline V gene sequence: CDR1 GTSNPN, CDR2 SVGIG (reference sequence). With 3 bases clipped from V and 3 bases from J, the junction kept 5 bases outside the gene matches. CDR3 length equals 13 residues. Whole-study findings and limits: Where some patients showed high TCRbeta diversity at day 60, it came from recipient T cells and thymic progenitors that had survived. The study reportedly traced alpha-beta T cells about two months after transplant to several hundred expanded graft clones.

Comments on this clonotype: Its specificity is not known.

The receptor was isolated from a female patient aged 2-9 years who had a stem cell transplant for congenital amegakaryocytic thrombocytopenia, so the T cells may come from the graft donor. This sequence joins TRBV30 and TRBJ2-7; 7 nucleotides match TRBD1. Sequenced here: PBMCs, mostly from graft donor cells, sampled 360 days after TCRalphabeta/CD19-depleted stem cell transplant. The CDR3 bases are TGTGCCTGGAGAACACAGGGGAACTACGAGCAGTACTTC. Protein product: CAWRTQGNYEQYF.